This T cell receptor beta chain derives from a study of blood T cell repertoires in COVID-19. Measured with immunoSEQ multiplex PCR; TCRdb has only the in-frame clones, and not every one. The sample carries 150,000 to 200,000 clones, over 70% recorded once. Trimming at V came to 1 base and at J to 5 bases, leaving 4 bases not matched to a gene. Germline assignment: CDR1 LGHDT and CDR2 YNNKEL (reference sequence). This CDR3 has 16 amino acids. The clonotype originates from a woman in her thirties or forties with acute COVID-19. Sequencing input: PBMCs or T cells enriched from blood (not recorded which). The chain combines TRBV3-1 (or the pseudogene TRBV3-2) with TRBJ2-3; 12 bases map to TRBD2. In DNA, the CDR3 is TGTGCCAGCAGCCAAGCAGGACTAGCGGGACAAGATACGCAGTATTTT. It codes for CASSQAGLAGQDTQYF.